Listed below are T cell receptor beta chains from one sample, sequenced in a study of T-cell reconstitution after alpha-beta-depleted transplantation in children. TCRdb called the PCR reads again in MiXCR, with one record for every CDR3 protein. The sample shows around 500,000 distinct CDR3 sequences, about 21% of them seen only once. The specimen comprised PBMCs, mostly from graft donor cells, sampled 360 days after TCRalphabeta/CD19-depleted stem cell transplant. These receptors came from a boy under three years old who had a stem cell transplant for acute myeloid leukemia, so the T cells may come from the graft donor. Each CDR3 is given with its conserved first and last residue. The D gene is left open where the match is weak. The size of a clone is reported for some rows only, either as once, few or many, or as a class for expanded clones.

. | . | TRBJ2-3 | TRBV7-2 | CASNRDGNTQYF | TGTGCCAGCAACCGGGACGGAAATACGCAGTATTTT
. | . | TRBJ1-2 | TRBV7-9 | CASSLADGIYGYTF | TGTGCCAGCAGCTTAGCGGACGGAATCTATGGCTACACCTTC
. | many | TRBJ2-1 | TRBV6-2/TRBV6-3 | CASTQAQSGEQFF | TGTGCCAGCACCCAAGCCCAATCTGGTGAGCAGTTCTTC
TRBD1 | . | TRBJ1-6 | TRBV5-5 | CASSLSGDSTNSPLHF | TGTGCCAGCAGCTTATCGGGGGACAGCACCAATTCACCCCTCCACTTT
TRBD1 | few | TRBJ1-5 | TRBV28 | CASSFTGVGNQPQHF | TGTGCCAGCAGCTTTACAGGGGTCGGCAATCAGCCCCAGCATTTT
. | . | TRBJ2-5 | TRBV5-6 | CASTTGFLETQYF | TGTGCCAGCACCACAGGTTTTTTAGAGACCCAGTACTTC
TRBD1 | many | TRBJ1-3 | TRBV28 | CASSPITSTGEGNTIYF | TGTGCCAGCAGCCCTATCACCTCGACAGGGGAAGGAAACACCATATATTTT
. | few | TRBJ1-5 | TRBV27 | CASSKRSGSGQPQHF | TGTGCCAGCAGCAAGAGGTCGGGATCGGGGCAGCCCCAGCATTTT
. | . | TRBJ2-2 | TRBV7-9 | CASSFEPTGELFF | TGTGCCAGCAGCTTCGAGCCCACCGGGGAGCTGTTTTTT
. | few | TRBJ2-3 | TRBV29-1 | CSVKTDAPTDTQYF | TGCAGCGTTAAAACAGATGCCCCCACAGATACGCAGTATTTT
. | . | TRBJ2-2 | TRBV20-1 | CSAGTGSLTGELFF | TGCAGTGCTGGAACAGGGAGCCTCACCGGGGAGCTGTTTTTT